Following are 26 T cell receptor beta chains from one sample sequenced in a study of blood T cell repertoires in COVID-19. Sequenced by immunoSEQ multiplex PCR; TCRdb stores in-frame clones only, minus some. The data show about 250,000 clones, around four fifths seen once. The sequencing input was peripheral blood. The source is a woman aged 55-69 years with active or convalescent COVID-19.

The rearrangement joins TRBV7-2 to TRBJ2-3; D may be TRBD2 (6 bases). Germline CDR1 SGHTA, CDR2 FQGNSA. The CDR3 is 15 residues long. Trimming left V 4 bases short and J 1 base short, with 12 bases between. In nucleotides, the CDR3 is TGTGCCAGCAGCTCCGACGGGGGACGCACAGATACGCAGTATTTT. This codes for CASSSDGGRTDTQYF.

The rearrangement joins TRBV5-1 to TRBJ2-6; 7 bases map to TRBD1. Losses at the gene ends were 3 bases for V and 0 bases for J; bases not matched to a gene: 6. CDR3 length: 17 amino acids. From germline, CDR1 is SGHRS and CDR2 YFSETQ. Here the CDR3 reads CASSSPTGNSGANVLTF. In nucleotides, the CDR3 is TGCGCCAGCAGCTCCCCGACAGGGAACTCTGGGGCCAACGTCCTGACTTTC.

DNA for the CDR3: TGCGCCAGCAGCGCGACAGGGGGCACGCACTATGGCTACACCTTC. Amino acid sequence: CASSATGGTHYGYTF. The rearrangement uses TRBV5-1 and TRBJ1-2, with 10 bases that match TRBD1. The V segment lost 4 bases and the J segment 3 bases; nucleotides outside the gene matches: 6. Germline V gene sequence: CDR1 SGHRS, CDR2 YFSETQ. CDR3 length: 15 amino acids.

V is TRBV30 and J is TRBJ1-2; D possibly corresponds to TRBD1 (6 bases). With 0 bases removed from V and 2 bases from J, the gap between germline ends came to 10 bases. Per germline, CDR1 GTSNPN and CDR2 SVGIG (reference sequence). There are 14 residues in the CDR3. CDR3 nucleotide sequence: TGTGCCTGGAGTGTAGGGGGACCCAACTATGGCTACACCTTC. This sequence encodes CAWSVGGPNYGYTF.

The V and J genes are TRBV20-1 and TRBJ2-1; D not resolved. Trimming left V 5 bases short and J 8 bases short, with 7 bases between. This CDR3 region has 10 residues. In germline, CDR1 is DFQATT, CDR2 SNEGSKA (reference sequence). The DNA for the CDR3 is TGCAGTGCTGGGCGAGATGAGCAGTTCTTC. It translates to CSAGRDEQFF.

The chain uses TRBV6-5 and TRBJ1-1; no clear D gene. V lost 7 bases, J lost 8 bases, and 11 bases lay in between. This CDR3 spans 11 amino acids. From germline, CDR1 is MNHEY and CDR2 SVGAGI. The CDR3 nucleotides read TGTGCCAGCAAGAACCGGGTCGAAGCTTTCTTT. This gives the protein CASKNRVEAFF.

J is TRBJ2-7 and V is TRBV11-2; D uncertain. The CDR3 is 13 residues long. V was cut by 0 bases and J by 3 bases, with 6 bases left in between. Germline V gene data show CDR1 as SGHAT and CDR2 as FQNNGV. The CDR3 sequence is CASSLEAYYEQYF. The CDR3 region has the DNA TGTGCCAGCAGCTTAGAAGCCTACTACGAGCAGTACTTC.

This rearrangement joins TRBV30 to TRBJ1-5; no definite D call. V was clipped by 1 base and J by 3 bases, with 7 bases between them. The CDR3 spans 13 residues. The V gene's germline CDR1 is GTSNPN and CDR2 SVGIG (reference sequence). The CDR3: CAWSASVNQPQHF. For the CDR3, the DNA is TGTGCCTGGAGTGCGTCCGTCAATCAGCCCCAGCATTTT.

This clone was detected a few times. This sequence joins TRBV6-5 and TRBJ1-2, with TRBD1 matching over 7 bases. The germline gives CDR1 MNHEY, CDR2 SVGAGI. V shed 4 bases, J shed 0 bases, and the junction held 2 bases outside the gene matches. This CDR3 spans 14 amino acids. The CDR3 loop reads CASSWDRSNYGYTF. The CDR3 DNA sequence: TGTGCCAGCAGTTGGGACAGATCTAACTATGGCTACACCTTC.

The gene calls are TRBV6-5 and TRBJ2-2; D perhaps matches TRBD2 (7 bases). There are 14 residues in the CDR3. V was cut by 7 bases and J by 0 bases, with 9 bases left in between. Germline V gives CDR1 MNHEY, CDR2 SVGAGI. In nucleotides, the CDR3 is TGTGCCAGCACCGGGGGGCCGAACACCGGGGAGCTGTTTTTT. Translation: CASTGGPNTGELFF.

V usage is TRBV9 and J usage is TRBJ1-3, with a possible D match to TRBD1 (5 bases). Germline-derived CDR1 and CDR2 are SGDLS and YYNGEE. V was pared by 3 bases and J by 1 base, with 14 bases between. The length of the CDR3 is 16 residues. The CDR3 DNA reads as TGTGCCAGCAGCGGGTATACAGGTTCTTCTGGAAACACCATATATTTT. Translated: CASSGYTGSSGNTIYF.

The genes are TRBV6-6 and TRBJ1-2; 7 positions match TRBD1. This CDR3 region has 16 residues. CDR1 is MNHNY, CDR2 SVGAGI, per germline (reference sequence). With 7 bases clipped from V and 6 bases from J, the junction kept 17 bases outside the gene matches. The CDR3 nucleotides are TGTGCCAGCAACCGTCGGACAGGCCCACGAGGAGATGGCTACACCTTC. It codes for CASNRRTGPRGDGYTF.

The DNA of the CDR3 is TGCGCCAGCAGCCAAGCAGGGGGGCCCACGAACACCGGGGAGCTGTTTTTT. It yields the protein CASSQAGGPTNTGELFF. The genes are TRBV4-1 and TRBJ2-2; perhaps TRBD1 as D (7 bases). This CDR3 comprises 17 residues. V dropped 1 base and J dropped 0 bases, with 12 bases sitting between them. From germline, CDR1 is MGHRA and CDR2 YSYEKL.

The rearrangement links TRBV5-1 to TRBJ1-3; D not certain. Looked up from germline, CDR1 is SGHRS and CDR2 is YFSETQ. Between the trimmed V and J ends, which lost 0 bases and 2 bases, there was a span of 12 bases. The CDR3 length is 16 residues. The CDR3, as DNA: TGCGCCAGCAGCTTGGGAGGTCGGTTAACTGGAAACACCATATATTTT. Its protein is CASSLGGRLTGNTIYF.

V and J are TRBV7-2 and TRBJ2-3; D is unclear. V was cut by 1 base and J by 1 base, with 6 bases left in between. Looked up from germline, CDR1 is SGHTA and CDR2 is FQGNSA. There are 14 residues in the CDR3. The CDR3 nucleotides read TGTGCCAGCAGCTTAGTGGCGGGCACAGATACGCAGTATTTT. Protein sequence: CASSLVAGTDTQYF.

The chain joins TRBV11-3 to TRBJ2-1; the D gene is possibly TRBD2 (5 bases). This CDR3 has 15 amino acids. Looked up from germline, CDR1 is SGHNT and CDR2 is YENEEA. V was trimmed by 1 base and J by 3 bases, leaving 10 bases between them. The CDR3 bases are TGTGCCAGCAGCTTAGTATTCGGGAACTACAATGAGCAGTTCTTC. Amino acids: CASSLVFGNYNEQFF.

V usage is TRBV7-2 and J usage is TRBJ2-5; TRBD2 matches at 8 bases. The CDR3 runs to 15 residues. The V gene's germline CDR1 is SGHTA and CDR2 FQGNSA. With V trimmed by 3 bases and J by 5 bases, 8 bases remained unmatched. The DNA of the CDR3 is TGTGCCAGCAGCTTCTCTAGCGGGTTAGGCGAGACCCAGTACTTC. Encoded protein: CASSFSSGLGETQYF.

This clone was counted a few times. This rearrangement joins TRBV7-9 to TRBJ1-2; weak D call: TRBD1 (5 bases). The CDR3 covers 14 residues. Germline V gene sequence: CDR1 SEHNR, CDR2 FQNEAQ (reference sequence). Trimming took off 3 bases at V and 8 bases at J, with 16 bases between the two ends. The CDR3 here is CASSFDSVWSGYTF. As DNA, the CDR3 is TGTGCCAGCAGCTTTGACAGCGTATGGTCCGGCTACACCTTC.

The rearrangement uses TRBV2 and TRBJ2-5; 7 nucleotides align to TRBD1. The CDR3 spans 15 residues. Germline lookup yields CDR1 SNHLY and CDR2 FYNNEI. Germline trimming cut 7 bases from V and 4 bases from J; bases unmatched to any gene: 12. The chain's CDR3 is CASTPPNRGSETQYF. The DNA of the CDR3 is TGTGCCAGCACACCCCCGAACAGGGGATCAGAGACCCAGTACTTC.

This rearrangement joins TRBV18 to TRBJ1-6; 9 bases match TRBD1. In germline, CDR1 is KGHSH, CDR2 LQKENI. The CDR3 consists of 16 residues. J was trimmed by 10 bases and V by 5 bases; bases with no gene match: 12. CDR3 coding DNA: TGTGCCAGCTCAGAAAACCGGGACAGGGTTTTCTCACCCCTCCACTTT. Encoded protein: CASSENRDRVFSPLHF.

The table lists this clone with a few counts. This chain connects TRBV25-1 to TRBJ2-3, with TRBD2 matching 10 bases. Germline CDR1 MGHDK, CDR2 SYGVNS. CDR3 length equals 16 residues. Trimming removed 5 bases from V and 3 bases from J; junction bases left unmatched: 8. CDR3 region: CASSNPSGGGTDTQYF. Here the CDR3 DNA reads TGTGCCAGCAGTAATCCTAGCGGGGGTGGTACAGATACGCAGTATTTT. Full variable domain (outside the CDR3, taken from reference TRBV25-1 and TRBJ2-3): EADIYQTPRYLVIGTGKKITLECSQTMGHDKMYWYQQDPGMELHLIHYSYGVNSTEKGDLSSESTVSRIRTEHFPLTLESARPSHTSQYLCASSNPSGGGTDTQYFGPGTRLTVL.

The chain employs TRBV6-5 and TRBJ1-5, with D tentatively TRBD1 (6 bases). Per germline, CDR1 MNHEY and CDR2 SVGAGI. The V end was cut by 7 bases, the J end by 0 bases, with 13 bases between. There are 15 residues in the CDR3. DNA for the CDR3: TGTGCCAGCAAAGGGGGGGCCTATAGCAATCAGCCCCAGCATTTT. As protein: CASKGGAYSNQPQHF.

The chain combines TRBV30 with TRBJ2-5; 13 bases line up with TRBD2. This CDR3 has 14 residues. Trimming at V came to 3 bases and at J to 5 bases, leaving 3 bases not matched to a gene. The germline CDR1 and CDR2 sequences are GTSNPN and SVGIG (reference sequence). The CDR3 region has the DNA TGTGCCTGGAGGGGGACTAGCGGGACTGAGACCCAGTACTTC. It codes for CAWRGTSGTETQYF.

The V and J genes are TRBV11-2 and TRBJ1-2; tentative D call: TRBD1 (6 bases). The germline V gene encodes CDR1 SGHAT and CDR2 FQNNGV. The CDR3 runs 17 residues. V was shortened by 5 bases and J by 0 bases, with 19 bases between the two germline ends. In DNA, the CDR3 is TGTGCCAGCAGCCGCCGGGACACCACTTCTTCTAACTATGGCTACACCTTC. Its protein is CASSRRDTTSSNYGYTF.

The V gene is TRBV9, the J gene TRBJ1-2; the match to TRBD1 covers 12 bases. Trimming removed 2 bases from V and 6 bases from J; junction bases left unmatched: 11. This CDR3 has 17 residues. Germline V CDR1 and CDR2: SGDLS, YYNGEE. The CDR3 sequence is CASSVGRGTGGVHGYTF. The CDR3 region has the DNA TGTGCCAGCAGCGTTGGGCGTGGGACAGGGGGCGTCCATGGCTACACCTTC.

The chain links TRBV11-2 to TRBJ1-2, with TRBD1 as a possible D gene (6 bases). CDR3 length equals 12 residues. The V gene lost 6 bases and the J gene lost 7 bases, with 12 bases spanning the gap. Germline assignment: CDR1 SGHAT and CDR2 FQNNGV. CDR3 nucleotide sequence: TGTGCCAGCAGTAGGGAAGGGGGTGGCTACACCTTC. Protein product: CASSREGGGYTF.